The T cell receptor (beta chain) under discussion was sequenced for a study of control samples from healthy donors and cancer patients. Sequenced by immunoSEQ multiplex PCR; TCRdb stores in-frame clones only, minus some. The sample shows about 160,000 clones, about 93% of them seen only once. J lost 11 bases, V lost 1 base, and 6 bases had no gene match. Per germline, CDR1 SGDLS and CDR2 YYNGEE. CDR3 length: 14 residues. A single count supports this clone. Sequenced: blood. The chain carries TRBV9 and TRBJ1-6; 7 positions agree with TRBD1. This clonotype originated in a woman in her twenties or thirties in good health. The CDR3 region has the DNA TGTGCCAGCAGCGTATCGACAGGGACTCCACCCCTCCACTTT. This translates into CASSVSTGTPPLHF.